The present T cell receptor (beta chain) was sequenced within a study of OX40 agonist ivuxolimab in advanced cancers. Study background: Clinicians treated patients with ivuxolimab, an agonistic anti-OX40 (CD134) antibody. Antecedent anti-PD-1, anti-PD-L1 or anti-CTLA-4 therapy was permissible, with under 50% having received some. General study results and limits: Low levels of normalized T-cell clonal expansion also appeared in some nonresponders. CD4+ and CD8+ blood T cells expanded clonally by week 6 at 0.1 to 3.0 mg/kg.

Some clones are missing from TCRdb's copy, which holds only in-frame ones; the method was immunoSEQ multiplex PCR. The top ten clones hold 0.5% to 0.6% of a sample with some 41,000 clones, approximately 90% of them seen once. Per the germline V gene, CDR1 is LNHNV and CDR2 is YYDKDF (reference sequence). This CDR3 region has 14 residues. Trimming stripped 4 bases from V and 2 bases from J, with 9 bases between. This clone was seen a handful of times. Its antigen is unidentified. This specimen was CD4+ or CD8+ T cells sorted from blood, taken in a trial of the OX40 agonist ivuxolimab. The J gene is TRBJ1-5, the V gene TRBV15; tentative D call: TRBD1 (5 bases). This receptor was taken from an adult with an advanced solid tumor such as melanoma, head and neck, liver or kidney cancer. The CDR3 loop reads CATSTGAGNQPQHF. The CDR3 DNA reads TGTGCCACCAGCACTGGGGCCGGCAATCAGCCCCAGCATTTT.